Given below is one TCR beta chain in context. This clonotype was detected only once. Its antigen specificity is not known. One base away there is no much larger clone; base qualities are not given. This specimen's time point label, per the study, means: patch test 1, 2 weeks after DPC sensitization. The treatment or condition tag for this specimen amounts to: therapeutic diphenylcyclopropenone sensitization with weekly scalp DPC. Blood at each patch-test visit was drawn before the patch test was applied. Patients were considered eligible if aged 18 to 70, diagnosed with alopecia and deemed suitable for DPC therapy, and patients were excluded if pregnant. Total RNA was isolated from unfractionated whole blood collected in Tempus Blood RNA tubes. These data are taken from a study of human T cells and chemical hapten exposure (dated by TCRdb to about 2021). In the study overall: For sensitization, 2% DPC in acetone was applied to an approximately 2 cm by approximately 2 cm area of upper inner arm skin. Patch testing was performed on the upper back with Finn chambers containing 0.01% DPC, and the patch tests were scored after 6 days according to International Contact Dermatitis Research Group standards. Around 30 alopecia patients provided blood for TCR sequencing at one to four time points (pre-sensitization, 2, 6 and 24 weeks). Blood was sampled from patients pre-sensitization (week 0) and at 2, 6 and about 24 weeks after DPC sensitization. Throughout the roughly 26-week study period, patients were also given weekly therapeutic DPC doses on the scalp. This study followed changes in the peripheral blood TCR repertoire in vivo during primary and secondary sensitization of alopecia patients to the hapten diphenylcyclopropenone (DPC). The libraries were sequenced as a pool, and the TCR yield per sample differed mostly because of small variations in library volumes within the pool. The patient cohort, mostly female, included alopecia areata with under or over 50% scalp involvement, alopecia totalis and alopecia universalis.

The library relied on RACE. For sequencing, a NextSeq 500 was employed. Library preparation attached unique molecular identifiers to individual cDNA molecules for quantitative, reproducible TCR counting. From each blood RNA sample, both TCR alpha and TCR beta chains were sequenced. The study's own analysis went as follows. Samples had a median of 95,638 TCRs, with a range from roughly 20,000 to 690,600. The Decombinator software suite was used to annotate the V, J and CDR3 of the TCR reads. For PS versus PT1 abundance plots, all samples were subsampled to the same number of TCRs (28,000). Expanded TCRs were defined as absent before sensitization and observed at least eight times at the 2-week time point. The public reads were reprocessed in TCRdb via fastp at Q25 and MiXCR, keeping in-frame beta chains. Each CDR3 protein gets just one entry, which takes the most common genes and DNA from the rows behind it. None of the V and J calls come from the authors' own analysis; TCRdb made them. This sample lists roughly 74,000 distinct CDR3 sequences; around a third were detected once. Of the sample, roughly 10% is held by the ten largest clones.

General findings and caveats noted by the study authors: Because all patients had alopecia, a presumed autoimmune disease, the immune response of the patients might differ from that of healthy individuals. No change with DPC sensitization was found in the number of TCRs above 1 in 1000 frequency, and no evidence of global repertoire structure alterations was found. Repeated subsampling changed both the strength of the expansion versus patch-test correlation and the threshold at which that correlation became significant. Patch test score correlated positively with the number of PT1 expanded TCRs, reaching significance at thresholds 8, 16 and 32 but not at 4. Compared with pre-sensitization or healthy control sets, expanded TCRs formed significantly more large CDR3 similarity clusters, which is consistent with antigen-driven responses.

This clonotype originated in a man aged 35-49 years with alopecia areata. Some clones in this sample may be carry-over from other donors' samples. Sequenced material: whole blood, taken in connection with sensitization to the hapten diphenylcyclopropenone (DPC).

CDR3 region: CSASHPRTYEQYF. Here is the DNA: TGCAGTGCTAGCCACCCTAGAACCTACGAGCAGTACTTC. Here the chain combines TRBV20-1 and TRBJ2-7; the D gene lacks a confident call. V is reduced by 3 bases and J by 2 bases, leaving a spacing of 11 bases between them. Based on the germline V gene (reference sequence), the CDR1 and CDR2 sequences are DFQATT and SNEGSKA. The CDR3 numbers 13 residues from cysteine through phenylalanine. Just CDR3 DNA is preserved here, 39 bases in frame from base 1.